The 30 T cell receptor beta chains presented below share a single source sample, sequenced in a study of T cells in Graves' hyperthyroidism and ophthalmopathy. It was RNA transcripts that yielded the amplified TCR beta CDR3 regions. Carried out on the TCR CDR3, a first-round RT-PCR used the HTBI primer set. TCRdb re-called the multiplex PCR reads with MiXCR, one entry per CDR3 protein. The sample consists of almost 250,000 distinct CDR3 sequences, approximately 25% of them appearing once. The sequenced sample was blood. The origin of the receptors is a woman in her thirties or forties with Graves' ophthalmopathy.

About this clonotype itself: An end of the junction does not agree with germline; a read error may underlie this. This CDR3 reads CASSCLPERDGPSYEQYF. CDR3 in DNA: TGTGCTAGCAGCTGCCTCCCAGAACGGGACGGACCGTCCTACGAGCAGTACTTC. V is TRBV7-7 and J is TRBJ2-7; D is possibly TRBD1 or TRBD2 (5 bases each). The CDR3 spans 18 residues. Germline-derived CDR1 and CDR2 are SSHAT and FNYEAQ (reference sequence).

The chain employs TRBV20-1 and TRBJ1-1; TRBD1 aligns across 9 bases. CDR1 DFQATT and CDR2 SNEGSKA come from the germline V gene (reference sequence). After removal of 1 base from V and 0 bases from J, the junction contained 3 bases not matched to a gene. This CDR3 region has 15 residues. The DNA of the CDR3 is TGCAGTGCTAGAGGCAGGGACAGGGTGAACACTGAAGCTTTCTTT. Its translation is CSARGRDRVNTEAFF.

This clonotype was observed at least ten times. This sequence joins TRBV28 and TRBJ2-5; unclear D gene. Trimming cost V 7 bases and J 2 bases, with 11 bases left between them. The CDR3 spans 13 residues. The germline CDR1 and CDR2 sequences are MDHEN and SYDVKM. In nucleotides, the CDR3 is TGTGCCAGCAATTACGACACGCAAGAGACCCAGTACTTC. Residues: CASNYDTQETQYF.

The sample holds many counts of this clonotype. The chain employs TRBV12-5 and TRBJ1-2, with D tentatively TRBD1 (5 bases). CDR1 and CDR2 (germline): LGHNT, FRNRAP. With 6 bases removed from V and 5 bases from J, the gap between germline ends came to 13 bases. The CDR3 is 13 amino acids. The CDR3 here is CASGSGTGYGYTF. The CDR3 nucleotides read TGTGCTAGTGGGTCAGGGACGGGTTATGGCTACACCTTC.

This clonotype was found many times. The J gene is TRBJ2-2, the V gene TRBV24-1; the D gene is possibly TRBD2 (6 bases). Germline-derived CDR1 and CDR2 are KGHDR and SFDVKD. V gave up 6 bases and J gave up 4 bases, with 17 bases separating them. The CDR3 extends over 16 amino acids. As DNA, the CDR3 is TGTGCCACCAGTACGGGACTTTTCGACTCCACCGGGGAGCTGTTTTTT. This codes for CATSTGLFDSTGELFF.

The chain couples TRBV29-1 to TRBJ1-1; no reliable D call. Per germline, CDR1 SQVTM and CDR2 ANQGSEA. This CDR3 is 12 amino acids long. V dropped 7 bases and J dropped 0 bases, with 9 bases sitting between them. Here the CDR3 DNA reads TGCAGCGCGGATGGGGTGAACACTGAAGCTTTCTTT. Translation gives CSADGVNTEAFF.

This clonotype appeared many times. V is TRBV6-1 and J is TRBJ1-1; D is uncertain. CDR3 length: 14 residues. V gave up 6 bases and J gave up 2 bases, with 13 bases separating them. The germline V gene has CDR1 MNHNS and CDR2 SASEGT. CDR3 coding DNA: TGTGCCAGCAGCTTGGACTTTATAAACACTGAAGCTTTCTTT. Translation gives CASSLDFINTEAFF.

This clonotype was seen at least ten times. The chain recombines TRBV20-1 with TRBJ2-7, with TRBD2 identical over 10 bases. The CDR3 consists of 16 residues. The V and J ends lost 0 bases and 7 bases, in that order; junction bases with no gene match: 12. Germline V gene sequence: CDR1 DFQATT, CDR2 SNEGSKA (reference sequence). CDR3 region: CSARDPSGSWIGEQYF. CDR3 bases: TGCAGTGCTAGAGATCCTAGCGGGAGTTGGATCGGGGAGCAGTACTTC.

This clonotype was counted many times. CDR3 sequence (DNA): TGTGCCAGCAGTTTATCTTTCAATCAGCCCCAGCATTTT. It specifies CASSLSFNQPQHF. V gene TRBV27 combines with J gene TRBJ1-5; D uncertain. CDR1 and CDR2 from the germline V gene are MNHEY and SMNVEV (reference sequence). The length of the CDR3 is 13 residues. V lost 0 bases, J lost 3 bases, and 3 bases lay in between.

This clonotype was seen at least ten times. V is TRBV2 and J is TRBJ2-5; TRBD2 agrees at 12 bases. This CDR3 region has 15 residues. V was clipped by 4 bases and J by 1 base; unmatched bases: 1. CDR1 and CDR2 from the germline V gene are SNHLY and FYNNEI. The CDR3 DNA follows: TGTGCCAGCAGTGGGGGACTAGCGGGCCAAGAGACCCAGTACTTC. Its protein is CASSGGLAGQETQYF.

This clonotype occurred many times. This sequence joins TRBV28 and TRBJ1-5, with D possibly TRBD1 on 5 matching bases. The CDR3 contains 15 residues. V lost 7 bases, J lost 1 base, and 14 bases lay in between. Germline CDR1 MDHEN, CDR2 SYDVKM. The CDR3 DNA sequence: TGTGCCAGCAATCCGGGGCTAGGCAGCAATCAGCCCCAGCATTTT. Amino acids: CASNPGLGSNQPQHF.

Many counts were recorded for this clonotype. The CDR3 reads CSARDLSSGTYEQYF. The CDR3 region has the DNA TGCAGTGCTAGAGATTTGAGTAGCGGGACCTACGAGCAGTACTTC. The chain couples TRBV20-1 to TRBJ2-7; TRBD2 matches 8 bases. The CDR3 sequence is 15 residues long. With 0 bases clipped from V and 2 bases from J, the junction kept 6 bases outside the gene matches. The germline gives CDR1 DFQATT, CDR2 SNEGSKA (reference sequence).

The rearrangement uses TRBV6-2 or TRBV6-3 and TRBJ2-7; D remains unclear. CDR3 length: 14 residues. The ends were cut back, 4 bases at V and 4 bases at J, with 14 bases in the middle. Per the germline V gene, CDR1 is MNHEY and CDR2 is SVGEGT. CDR3 protein: CASSSPAVEYEQYF. CDR3 in DNA: TGTGCCAGCAGTTCTCCAGCTGTTGAATACGAGCAGTACTTC.

This clonotype was observed a handful of times. The rearrangement uses TRBV12-3 or TRBV12-4 and TRBJ2-7; D is uncertain. The CDR3 totals 16 residues. The germline V and J ends were trimmed by 5 bases and 6 bases, with 23 bases remaining between them. CDR3 DNA: TGTGCCAGCAGTCCGTTACCGGGCCGCCGGGTGGTCGAGCAGTACTTC. It encodes CASSPLPGRRVVEQYF.

This clonotype was counted many times. V and J are TRBV28 and TRBJ1-1; D ambiguous. Germline V lookup: CDR1 MDHEN, CDR2 SYDVKM. Deletions cut 4 bases from V and 1 base from J, with 16 bases between. This CDR3 spans 16 amino acids. The DNA for the CDR3 is TGTGCCAGCAGTTCACTAGGCTGGAATACGAACACTGAAGCTTTCTTT. As protein: CASSSLGWNTNTEAFF.

This clonotype came up many times. V gene TRBV4-1 combines with J gene TRBJ2-7, with TRBD1 as a possible D gene (5 bases). This CDR3 is 14 amino acids long. The ends were cut back, 0 bases at V and 4 bases at J, with 10 bases in the middle. Germline CDR1 and CDR2: MGHRA and YSYEKL. The chain's CDR3 is CASSQERRAYEQYF. Here the CDR3 DNA reads TGCGCCAGCAGCCAAGAACGCAGGGCTTACGAGCAGTACTTC.

About this clonotype: This may be a read error, as it is one base from a much larger clone. This chain uses TRBV25-1 with TRBJ1-2; D uncertain. Germline-derived CDR1 and CDR2 are MGHDK and SYGVNS. Trimming shortened V by 4 bases and J by 4 bases, and 7 bases separated the two germline ends. This CDR3 has 12 residues. The CDR3 bases are TGTGCCAGCAGTGTATGGGCCTATGGCTACACCTTC. Its protein is CASSVWAYGYTF.

This clonotype was seen ten or more times. V is TRBV5-1 and J is TRBJ2-5; no clear D. Trimming left V 0 bases short and J 3 bases short, with 6 bases between. The CDR3 loop spans 13 amino acids. Per the germline V gene, CDR1 is SGHRS and CDR2 is YFSETQ. The CDR3 bases are TGCGCCAGCAGCTTGGATCTAAAAGAGACCCAGTACTTC. Translated, it gives CASSLDLKETQYF.

This clonotype has ten or more counts. The gene calls are TRBV9 and TRBJ1-6; 8 bases are shared with TRBD1. The CDR3 extends over 15 amino acids. CDR1 and CDR2 from the germline V gene are SGDLS and YYNGEE. After removal of 0 bases from V and 10 bases from J, the junction contained 6 bases not matched to a gene. The CDR3 region has the DNA TGTGCCAGCAGCGTAGACGGCGACAGGGGCTCACCCCTCCACTTT. The encoded protein is CASSVDGDRGSPLHF.

There are many counts of this clonotype. The rearrangement links TRBV28 to TRBJ1-2; D remains unclear. V lost 6 bases and J 4 bases, leaving 9 bases between the germline ends. Germline loops: CDR1 MDHEN, CDR2 SYDVKM. The CDR3 is 12 residues long. The CDR3 region is CASSSAAYGYTF. CDR3 DNA: TGTGCCAGCAGCTCTGCGGCCTATGGCTACACCTTC.

This clonotype was found many times. V usage is TRBV7-8 and J usage is TRBJ1-2; D is perhaps TRBD1 (6 bases). There are 12 residues in the CDR3. Trimming took off 3 bases at V and 8 bases at J, with 10 bases between the two ends. Germline CDR1 and CDR2: SGHVS and FQNEAQ. CDR3 nucleotide sequence: TGTGCCAGCAGCTTGGGGGGGGGCGGCTACACCTTC. This codes for CASSLGGGGYTF. The full variable domain, with the rest looked up from reference TRBV7-8 and TRBJ1-2, is GAGVSQSPRYKVAKRGQDVALRCDPISGHVSLFWYQQALGQGPEFLTYFQNEAQLDKSGLPSDRFFAERPEGSVSTLKIQRTQQEDSAVYLCASSLGGGGYTFGSGTRLTVV.

This clonotype was seen at least ten times. The chain has TRBV19 and TRBJ2-7; D gene unclear. The V end was cut by 2 bases, the J end by 0 bases, with 11 bases between. The CDR3 spans 15 residues. Germline lookup yields CDR1 LNHDA and CDR2 SQIVND (reference sequence). Here the CDR3 reads CASSIKVDPSYEQYF. Here the CDR3 DNA reads TGTGCCAGTAGTATAAAGGTGGACCCCTCCTACGAGCAGTACTTC.

This clonotype was picked up many times. The chain recombines TRBV7-3 with TRBJ2-5, with D tentatively TRBD1 or TRBD2 (6 bases each). The germline V and J ends were trimmed by 0 bases and 4 bases, with 12 bases remaining between them. Germline values: CDR1 SGHTA, CDR2 FQGTGA. The CDR3 contains 15 residues. The CDR3 region is CASSLTAGTRETQYF. The CDR3 nucleotides read TGTGCCAGCAGCTTAACGGCGGGGACACGAGAGACCCAGTACTTC.

At least ten counts were recorded for this clonotype. The chain uses TRBV6-9 and TRBJ2-3, with D unresolved. Per the germline V gene, CDR1 is MNHGY and CDR2 is SVAAGI. V was clipped by 6 bases and J by 4 bases, with 14 bases between them. This CDR3 has 14 residues. The CDR3 sequence is CASRIGVGADTQYF. The CDR3 coding sequence is TGTGCCAGCAGAATAGGAGTAGGCGCAGATACGCAGTATTTT.

This clonotype was recorded at least ten times. The CDR3 loop reads CASSPRQAEQYF. The CDR3 DNA sequence: TGTGCCAGCTCCCCTCGACAGGCCGAGCAGTACTTC. This chain links TRBV18 with TRBJ2-7; D might be TRBD1 (6 bases). Germline V gene data show CDR1 as KGHSH and CDR2 as LQKENI. The germline V and J ends were trimmed by 6 bases and 6 bases, with 12 bases remaining between them. This CDR3 is 12 amino acids long.

This clonotype was seen at least ten times. The chain has TRBV30 and TRBJ2-7, with 11 bases identical to TRBD2. The CDR3 extends over 15 amino acids. Trimming at V came to 3 bases and at J to 2 bases, leaving 6 bases not matched to a gene. Per germline, CDR1 GTSNPN and CDR2 SVGIG (reference sequence). CDR3 in amino acids: CAWRDLAGGPYEQYF. CDR3 in DNA: TGTGCCTGGAGGGACTTAGCGGGAGGGCCCTACGAGCAGTACTTC. Complete variable domain (other parts from reference TRBV30 and TRBJ2-7): SQTIHQWPATLVQPVGSPLSLECTVEGTSNPNLYWYRQAAGRGLQLLFYSVGIGQISSEVPQNLSASRPQDRQFILSSKKLLLSDSGFYLCAWRDLAGGPYEQYFGPGTRLTVT.

This clonotype showed up just a few times. The V and J genes are TRBV18 and TRBJ1-3; D ambiguous. From germline, CDR1 is KGHSH and CDR2 LQKENI. The V gene lost 3 bases and the J gene lost 0 bases, with 24 bases spanning the gap. The CDR3 is 20 amino acids. CDR3 loop: CASSPTLPGNLYRSGNTIYF. The CDR3, as DNA: TGTGCCAGCTCACCGACTTTACCGGGAAACCTTTACCGCTCTGGAAACACCATATATTTT. The full variable domain, completed using reference TRBV18 and TRBJ1-3, is NAGVMQNPRHLVRRRGQEARLRCSPMKGHSHVYWYRQLPEEGLKFMVYLQKENIIDESGMPKERFSAEFPKEGPSILRIQQVVRGDSAAYFCASSPTLPGNLYRSGNTIYFGEGSWLTVV.

In its sample, this clonotype was seen many times. The CDR3: CASSLDRTQYF. DNA for the CDR3: TGTGCCAGCAGCTTAGATCGGACCCAGTACTTC. This chain uses TRBV7-9 with TRBJ2-5, with unresolved D. With 1 base removed from V and 7 bases from J, the gap between germline ends came to 4 bases. The CDR3 has 11 amino acids. CDR1 is SEHNR and CDR2 is FQNEAQ in the germline V gene (reference sequence).

V and J are TRBV28 and TRBJ1-2, with D maybe TRBD1 (5 bases). V lost 5 bases and J 6 bases, leaving 19 bases between the germline ends. From germline, CDR1 is MDHEN and CDR2 SYDVKM. The CDR3 totals 15 residues. This CDR3 is CASSIPRWGEDGYTF. CDR3 DNA: TGTGCCAGCAGTATACCCCGTTGGGGGGAGGATGGCTACACCTTC.

This chain connects TRBV6-2 or TRBV6-3 to TRBJ1-1, with D uncertain. There are 14 residues in the CDR3. Trimming removed 1 base at V and 3 bases at J, with 9 bases between. CDR1 and CDR2 (germline): MNHEY, SVGEGT. The chain's CDR3 is CASSYLGLYTEAFF. The CDR3 bases are TGTGCCAGCAGTTACTTGGGCCTATACACTGAAGCTTTCTTT.